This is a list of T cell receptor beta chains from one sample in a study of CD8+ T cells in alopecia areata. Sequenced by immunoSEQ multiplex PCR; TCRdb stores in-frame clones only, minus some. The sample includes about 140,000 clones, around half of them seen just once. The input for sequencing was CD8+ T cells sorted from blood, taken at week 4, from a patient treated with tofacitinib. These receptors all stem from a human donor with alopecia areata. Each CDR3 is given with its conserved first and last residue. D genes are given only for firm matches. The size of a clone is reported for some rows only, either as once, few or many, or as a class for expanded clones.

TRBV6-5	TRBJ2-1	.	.	TGTGCCAGCAGTTCTTTTAGCAATGAGCAGTTCTTC	CASSSFSNEQFF
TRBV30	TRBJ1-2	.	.	TGTGCCTGGAGTGTATCCGGGGGACGCTATGGCTACACCTTC	CAWSVSGGRYGYTF
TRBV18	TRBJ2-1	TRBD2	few	TGTGCCAGCTCACCACCTAGCGGGGGGGACAATGAGCAGTTCTTC	CASSPPSGGDNEQFF
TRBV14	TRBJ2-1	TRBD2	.	TGTGCCAGCAGCCAAGAATCTGCACTAGCGGGGGGAGATGAGCAGTTCTTC	CASSQESALAGGDEQFF
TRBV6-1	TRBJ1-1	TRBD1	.	TGTGCCAGCAGTGAGGGACAGGAGAACACTGAAGCTTTCTTT	CASSEGQENTEAFF
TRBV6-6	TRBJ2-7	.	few	TGTGCCAGCTCCCCCCGGCGAGGGGGGCTAGACGAGCAGTACTTC	CASSPRRGGLDEQYF
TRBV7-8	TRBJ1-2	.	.	TGTGCCAGCAGCCCGGCCCGAAGTCACTATGGCTACACCTTC	CASSPARSHYGYTF
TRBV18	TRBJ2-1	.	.	TGTGCCAGCTCACCAGCGTGTCCCAAATGTGAGCAGTTCTTC	CASSPACPKCEQFF
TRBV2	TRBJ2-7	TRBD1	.	TGTGCCAGCTCGGGACAGTCCTACGAGCAGTACTTC	CASSGQSYEQYF
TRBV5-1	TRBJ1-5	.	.	TGCGCCAGCAGCTTGAGAGGGAATCAGCCCCAGCATTTT	CASSLRGNQPQHF
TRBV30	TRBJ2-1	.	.	TGTGCCTGGACCCACGGTGCCGGGACCAATGAGCAGTTCTTC	CAWTHGAGTNEQFF
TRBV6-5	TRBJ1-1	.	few	TGTGCCAGCAGTTATCGGGGAGGGAGAGGCACTGAAGCTTTCTTT	CASSYRGGRGTEAFF
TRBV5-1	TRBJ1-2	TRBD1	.	TGCGCCAGCAGCTTGGGGGGACAGAGTTATGGCTACACCTTC	CASSLGGQSYGYTF
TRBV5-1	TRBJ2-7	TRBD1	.	TGCGCCAGCAGCTTACGGACAGGGCCGTTCGAGCAGTACTTC	CASSLRTGPFEQYF
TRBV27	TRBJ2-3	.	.	TGTGCCAGCAGTTACGACAGCACAGATACGCAGTATTTT	CASSYDSTDTQYF
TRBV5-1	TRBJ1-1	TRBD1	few	TGCGCCAGCAGCTCCGAACCGGGACAGGTTGGGGGCACTGAAGCTTTCTTT	CASSSEPGQVGGTEAFF
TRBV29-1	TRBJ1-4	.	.	TGCAGCGTTCAGGATGCAACTAATGAAAAACTGTTTTTT	CSVQDATNEKLFF
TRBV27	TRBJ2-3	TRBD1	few	TGTGCCAGCAGCCCACAGGGGGCAGATACGCAGTATTTT	CASSPQGADTQYF
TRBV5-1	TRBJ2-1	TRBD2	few	TGCGCCAGCAGCCTAGCCAGAGGAGCGGGGATGCAGTTCTTC	CASSLARGAGMQFF
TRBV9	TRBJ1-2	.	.	TGTGCCAGCACCGCGACAGGAGCCTGGGGCTACACCTTC	CASTATGAWGYTF
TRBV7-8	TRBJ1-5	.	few	TGTGCCAGCAGCTTAATTGATCAGCCCCAGCATTTT	CASSLIDQPQHF
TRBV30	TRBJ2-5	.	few	TGTGCCTGGAGTGTAACAGGGTCACAAGAGACCCAGTACTTC	CAWSVTGSQETQYF
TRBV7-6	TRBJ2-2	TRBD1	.	TGTGCCAGCAGTTTAGGGACAGAGAACACCGGGGAGCTGTTTTTT	CASSLGTENTGELFF
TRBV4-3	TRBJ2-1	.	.	TGCGCCAGCAGCCAAGAGAGGTCCAACAATGAGCAGTTCTTC	CASSQERSNNEQFF
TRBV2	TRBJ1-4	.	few	TGTGCCACCAAGACAGGAGATGAAAAACTGTTTTTT	CATKTGDEKLFF
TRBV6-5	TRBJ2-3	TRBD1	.	TGTGCCAGCAGTTACTTGGGACAGGGCACAGATACGCAGTATTTT	CASSYLGQGTDTQYF
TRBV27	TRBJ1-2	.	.	TGTGCCAGCAGTTTGGGGGCCCGCTATGGCTACACCTTC	CASSLGARYGYTF
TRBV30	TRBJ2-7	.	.	TGTGCCTGGAGTGGTCCTGGGGACGAGCAGTACTTC	CAWSGPGDEQYF
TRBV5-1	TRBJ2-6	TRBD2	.	TGCGCCAGCAGCGTTAGCGGGGGGGCCTGGGCTGGGGCCAACGTCCTGACTTTC	CASSVSGGAWAGANVLTF
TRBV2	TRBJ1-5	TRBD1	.	TGTGCCAGCAGTGAAGGCAGGGACAGGGGTCAGCCCCAGCATTTT	CASSEGRDRGQPQHF
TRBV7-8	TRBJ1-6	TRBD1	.	TGTGCCAGCAGCTTATTTGGACAGGGGGCAGCTAATTCACCCCTCCACTTT	CASSLFGQGAANSPLHF
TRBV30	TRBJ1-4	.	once	TGTGCCTGGAGTGTGAAGGGAGCAGGGACTGAAAAACTGTTTTTT	CAWSVKGAGTEKLFF
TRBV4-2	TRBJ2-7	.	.	TGTGCCAGCAGCCAAGCAAGGCTAAGGACACACTCCTACGAGCAGTACTTC	CASSQARLRTHSYEQYF
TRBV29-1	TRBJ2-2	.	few	TGCAGCGTTGAATTTGGGCCGAACACCGGGGAGCTGTTTTTT	CSVEFGPNTGELFF
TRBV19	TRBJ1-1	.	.	TGTGCCAGTAGTGCCTACACTGAAGCTTTCTTT	CASSAYTEAFF
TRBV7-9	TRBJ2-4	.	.	TGTGCCAGCAGCCTCGGACAGTCCGGGATCATTCAGTACTTC	CASSLGQSGIIQYF
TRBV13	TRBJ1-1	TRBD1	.	TGTGCCAGCAGCCCCCCGGGACAGGGGAGGACTGAAGCTTTCTTT	CASSPPGQGRTEAFF
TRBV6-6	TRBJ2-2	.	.	TGTGCCAGCACCGACAGGTTAGAAGGCCCCGGGGAGCTGTTTTTT	CASTDRLEGPGELFF
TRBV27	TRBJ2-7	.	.	TGTGCCAGCACCGGGACAAGTTCCTACGAGCAGTACTTC	CASTGTSSYEQYF
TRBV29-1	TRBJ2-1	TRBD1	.	TGCAGCGTTGGGGGGGACAGGTCAAACAATGAGCAGTTCTTC	CSVGGDRSNNEQFF